Following are 10 T cell receptor beta chains from one sample sequenced in a study of cytotoxic CD8 clonotypes in ibrutinib-treated CLL. Profiling relied on immunoSEQ multiplex PCR, and the TCRdb table lists in-frame clones only, not all of them. Among more than 300,000 clones listed, just under 80% were seen once. The sequences come from PBMCs, collected before ibrutinib treatment. The receptors shown here come from a human donor with chronic lymphocytic leukemia.

The chain uses TRBV4-3 and TRBJ2-7; D perhaps matches TRBD2 (5 bases). Germline lookup yields CDR1 LGHNA and CDR2 YSLEER. V lost 3 bases, J lost 7 bases, and 19 bases lay in between. The CDR3 has 15 amino acids. The CDR3 region has the DNA TGCGCCAGCAGCCACCCGAGGGCTAGCATCGGTGAGCAGTACTTC. This gives the protein CASSHPRASIGEQYF.

This chain connects TRBV7-9 to TRBJ2-7; tentatively, D is TRBD2 (5 bases). Trimming took off 5 bases at V and 4 bases at J, with 9 bases between the two ends. CDR1 and CDR2 from the germline V gene are SEHNR and FQNEAQ (reference sequence). The length of the CDR3 is 12 residues. CDR3 sequence reads: CASSNGIYEQYF. CDR3 sequence (DNA): TGTGCCAGCAGCAACGGGATATACGAGCAGTACTTC.

The genes are TRBV18 and TRBJ2-7, with 7 nucleotides matching TRBD1. The CDR3 runs to 14 residues. V lost 4 bases, J lost 6 bases, and 9 bases stayed unmatched. Germline V gene lookup returns CDR1 KGHSH and CDR2 LQKENI. The CDR3 is CASSLSRDRAEQYF. In nucleotides, the CDR3 is TGTGCCAGCTCACTGTCCCGGGACAGAGCCGAGCAGTACTTC.

The V gene is TRBV4-2, the J gene TRBJ1-1; D unresolved. The germline CDR1 and CDR2 sequences are LGHNA and YNFKEQ. CDR3 size: 13 residues. The V end was cut by 1 base, the J end by 4 bases, with 7 bases between. CDR3 nucleotide sequence: TGTGCCAGCAGCCAAGCCAGGTTCACTGAAGCTTTCTTT. It specifies CASSQARFTEAFF.

The chain combines TRBV4-1 with TRBJ2-1, with 16 bases aligning to TRBD2. CDR1 is MGHRA, CDR2 YSYEKL, per germline. V lost 4 bases and J lost 8; bases outside the gene matches: 14. The CDR3 loop spans 19 amino acids. The chain's CDR3 is CASSPSGLAGGPSFDEQFF. CDR3 bases: TGCGCCAGCAGCCCATCGGGACTAGCGGGAGGGCCTTCTTTCGATGAGCAGTTCTTC.

The V call is TRBV6-5, the J call TRBJ2-2; the match to TRBD1 covers 8 bases. CDR1 and CDR2 (germline): MNHEY, SVGAGI. V lost 6 bases, J lost 3 bases, and 6 bases stayed unmatched. This CDR3 comprises 15 residues. DNA for the CDR3: TGTGCCAGCAGCACCGGACAGGGCTACACCGGGGAGCTGTTTTTT. This sequence encodes CASSTGQGYTGELFF.

This chain connects TRBV19 to TRBJ2-7, with D tentatively TRBD2 (5 bases). V lost 4 bases and J lost 0, with 7 bases in between. The CDR3 runs 13 residues. Germline CDR1 LNHDA, CDR2 SQIVND (reference sequence). The CDR3 spells CASSRTPSYEQYF. CDR3 in DNA: TGTGCCAGTAGTAGGACTCCCTCCTACGAGCAGTACTTC.

The CDR3 bases are TGTGCCAGTAGTATCGGGGGCCCGTCCTACGAGCAGTACTTC. Protein sequence: CASSIGGPSYEQYF. This sequence joins TRBV19 and TRBJ2-7; the D gene could be TRBD1 or TRBD2 (6 bases each). Germline values: CDR1 LNHDA, CDR2 SQIVND (reference sequence). V dropped 3 bases and J dropped 1 base, with 10 bases sitting between them. The CDR3 is made up of 14 amino acids. Variable domain in full (rest from reference TRBV19 and TRBJ2-7): DGGITQSPKYLFRKEGQNVTLSCEQNLNHDAMYWYRQDPGQGLRLIYYSQIVNDFQKGDIAEGYSVSREKKESFPLTVTSAQKNPTAFYLCASSIGGPSYEQYFGPGTRLTVT.

The CDR3 loop is CATMGRQGSEAFF. Here the CDR3 DNA reads TGTGCCACCATGGGGCGACAGGGCTCTGAAGCTTTCTTT. The gene calls are TRBV18 and TRBJ1-1; 7 positions agree with TRBD1. The junction had 11 bases not matched to a gene; V was cut back by 10 bases and J by 6 bases. Germline V gives CDR1 KGHSH, CDR2 LQKENI. The CDR3 contains 13 residues.

This clone occurred a few times. The CDR3: CASSRGTGADGELFF. CDR3 DNA: TGCGCCAGCAGCCGCGGCACCGGGGCAGACGGGGAGCTGTTTTTT. The chain is built from TRBV4-3 and TRBJ2-2; D may be TRBD1 or TRBD2 (5 bases each). Germline-derived CDR1 and CDR2 are LGHNA and YSLEER. Trimming left V 4 bases short and J 7 bases short, with 16 bases between. The length of the CDR3 is 15 residues.